This is a list of T cell receptor beta chains from one sample in a study of blood T cell repertoires in COVID-19. Sequencing was performed with immunoSEQ multiplex PCR; in TCRdb, only in-frame clones are kept and a portion is missing. The data contain 120,000 or so clones, about 83% of them singletons. Input material: peripheral blood. The receptors derive from a man between 60 and 75 years old with acute or convalescent COVID-19. The CDR3 runs from the conserved cysteine through the conserved F or W. Each record gives: CDR3 DNA, CDR3 protein, clone size, V gene, D gene, J gene. D genes are given only for firm matches. Only part of the rows carry a size: once, few, many, or a class if the clone is expanded.

TGTGCCAGCCCTGAGGGGCGGGGTTGGACCTACGAGCAGTACTTC | CASPEGRGWTYEQYF | . | TRBV6-5 | . | TRBJ2-7
TGTGCCAGCAGCTTAGGTAGCGGGAGGTACGAGCAGTACTTC | CASSLGSGRYEQYF | . | TRBV11-2 | TRBD2 | TRBJ2-7
TGTGCCAGCTCACCACCGAAAGGGGTGACTGAAGCTTTCTTT | CASSPPKGVTEAFF | . | TRBV18 | . | TRBJ1-1
TGCGCCAGCAGCCAAGAAGTGACAGGGGGACGTGAGCAGTTCTTC | CASSQEVTGGREQFF | . | TRBV4-3 | TRBD1 | TRBJ2-1
TGTGCCAGCAGTGCGTCTAGCGGGGCGAACACCGGGGAGCTGTTTTTT | CASSASSGANTGELFF | . | TRBV6-4 | TRBD2 | TRBJ2-2
TGTGCCAGCAGAAAGGCTAGCGGGTCCTACGGTAATGAGCAGTTCTTC | CASRKASGSYGNEQFF | . | TRBV7-2 | TRBD2 | TRBJ2-1
TGTGCCAGCAGCCCTTCCGGGGCTAGCGACTTTGGGGAGCTGTTTTTT | CASSPSGASDFGELFF | . | TRBV3-1/TRBV3-2 | . | TRBJ2-2
TGTGCCAGCAGCGTAGATTCGGTTATCACTGAAGCTTTCTTT | CASSVDSVITEAFF | . | TRBV9 | . | TRBJ1-1
TGTGCGATGGGTCGGGGATTGGCTGAAGCTTTCTTT | CAMGRGLAEAFF | . | TRBV10-3 | . | TRBJ1-1
TGTGCCAGCTCGTCTAGCGGCTACGAGCAGTACTTC | CASSSSGYEQYF | once | TRBV12-3/TRBV12-4 | TRBD2 | TRBJ2-7
TGTGCCACCAGCAGACCCGGGACAGCAACTAATGAAAAACTGTTTTTT | CATSRPGTATNEKLFF | . | TRBV15 | TRBD1 | TRBJ1-4
TGTGCCAGCAGCGCCGGGATCCAACTTAACTATGGCTACACCTTC | CASSAGIQLNYGYTF | . | TRBV7-8 | . | TRBJ1-2
TGTGCCACCAGTCCCACAGGGGACTATGGCTACACCTTC | CATSPTGDYGYTF | . | TRBV24-1 | TRBD1 | TRBJ1-2
TGCGCCAGCAGCTTACTGACAGGGGGGGGCACTGAAGCTTTCTTT | CASSLLTGGGTEAFF | once | TRBV4-1 | TRBD1 | TRBJ1-1
TGTGCCAGCGTCTTGACAGGGACGGGAGCTAAAAAACTGTTTTTT | CASVLTGTGAKKLFF | . | TRBV7-9 | TRBD1 | TRBJ1-4
TGTGCCAGCAGCCCCTCCCCGGGACTAGCGGGAGGCGAGCAGTACTTC | CASSPSPGLAGGEQYF | few | TRBV11-3 | TRBD2 | TRBJ2-7
TGTGCCAGCAGCCTGGGACAGGGGGCGCGAAATGAGCAGTTCTTC | CASSLGQGARNEQFF | . | TRBV9 | TRBD1 | TRBJ2-1
TGTGCCAGCAGCCGCGGACTGTTAGTCGGCTACACCTTC | CASSRGLLVGYTF | . | TRBV6-5 | . | TRBJ1-2
TGCGCCAGCAGGCAGGGGGCTCAGGACAAAAACATTCAGTACTTC | CASRQGAQDKNIQYF | . | TRBV10-2 | TRBD1 | TRBJ2-4
TGTGCCAGCAGTGATATGCTTAGCGTCGATGAGCAGTTCTTC | CASSDMLSVDEQFF | . | TRBV6-1 | . | TRBJ2-1
TGTGCCAGCAGTAGAGGCGACAGTAATGAAAAACTGTTTTTT | CASSRGDSNEKLFF | once | TRBV6-5 | . | TRBJ1-4
TGTGCCAGCACCAAAAGGGGGCGGTCGGATACGCAGTATTTT | CASTKRGRSDTQYF | . | TRBV6-5 | TRBD1 | TRBJ2-3
TGTGCCATCAGTGACGACAGGGTTGGCTACACCTTC | CAISDDRVGYTF | once | TRBV10-3 | TRBD1 | TRBJ1-2
TGTGCCACCAGCTTACAGTATAATTCACCCCTCCACTTT | CATSLQYNSPLHF | . | TRBV5-5 | . | TRBJ1-6
TGTGCCAGCAGCCAACGCAGCGGGAGCTATACCGGGGAGCTGTTTTTT | CASSQRSGSYTGELFF | few | TRBV27 | TRBD2 | TRBJ2-2
TGCGCCAGCAGCCAAGCCGCAGGCGTCGACACTGAAGCTTTCTTT | CASSQAAGVDTEAFF | . | TRBV4-1 | . | TRBJ1-1
TGTGCCAGCAGCCTCCGACTAGCGGGGGTAGGAGAGACCCAGTACTTC | CASSLRLAGVGETQYF | . | TRBV7-2 | TRBD2 | TRBJ2-5
TGTGCCAGCAGCTTAGTCTACGGGAGGGACGAGACCCAGTACTTC | CASSLVYGRDETQYF | . | TRBV7-2 | TRBD2 | TRBJ2-5
TGTGCCAGCAGTCCGGGACTAGTTATGGATGAGCAGTTCTTC | CASSPGLVMDEQFF | . | TRBV27 | TRBD2 | TRBJ2-1
TGTGCCAGCAGCATTAGACAGGACCGGTCGCTCTTC | CASSIRQDRSLF | . | TRBV5-4 | . | TRBJ2-7
TGTGCCAGCAGCTTCCAGGGGGCAGGCAATCAGCCCCAGCATTTT | CASSFQGAGNQPQHF | . | TRBV7-2 | TRBD1 | TRBJ1-5
TGTGCCACCAGCGAAGACAGGGGCTACGAGCAGTACTTC | CATSEDRGYEQYF | . | TRBV15 | TRBD1 | TRBJ2-7
TGTGCCAGCAGTTACTCGATAGGGGTGAACACTGAAGCTTTCTTT | CASSYSIGVNTEAFF | . | TRBV6-5 | . | TRBJ1-1
TGTGCCAGTAGTATAGGACAGCAGTACGAGCAGTACTTC | CASSIGQQYEQYF | . | TRBV19 | . | TRBJ2-7
TGCGCCAGCAGCCAAGAGGGACTAGCGGGACAGAATGAGCAGTTCTTC | CASSQEGLAGQNEQFF | . | TRBV4-3 | TRBD2 | TRBJ2-1
TGCGCCAGCAGCCCATTTGCCTTCCAGAGAGGCAGGGGGCAAAAACTGTTTTTT | CASSPFAFQRGRGQKLFF | . | TRBV4-1 | TRBD1 | TRBJ1-4
TGTGCCAGCAGCTCCGGGACTAGCGTTGGCGAGACCCAGTACTTC | CASSSGTSVGETQYF | . | TRBV7-6 | TRBD2 | TRBJ2-5
TGTGCCAGCAGTTACAGCCGAACCGGGGAGCTGTTTTTT | CASSYSRTGELFF | . | TRBV6-5 | . | TRBJ2-2
TGTGCCACAGAGAGGGCGGGGGACCCCACAGATACGCAGTATTTT | CATERAGDPTDTQYF | . | TRBV7-3 | TRBD2 | TRBJ2-3
TGTGCCACCAGCCTAGACAGGGCATTGATACGCAATCAGCCCCAGCATTTT | CATSLDRALIRNQPQHF | . | TRBV15 | TRBD1 | TRBJ1-5
TGTGCCAGCAGTTTTTGGACAGGGGTGGGCTACACCTTC | CASSFWTGVGYTF | . | TRBV27 | TRBD1 | TRBJ1-2